This entry concerns a single T cell receptor beta chain. The antigen is undetermined. V dropped 1 base and J dropped 4 bases, with 13 bases sitting between them. Germline-derived CDR1 and CDR2 are MGHRA and YSYEKL. This CDR3 contains 15 residues. It was after approximately 11 days of culture that CD4+ T cells were isolated. The data were taken from a study of vaccination effects on CD4 cells after COVID-19. Findings of the study overall: Convalescent patients in the study were few, and early post-infection timepoints were absent.

TCRdb's copy holds only in-frame clones and misses some; the assay was immunoSEQ multiplex PCR. The table lists some 36,000 clones, approximately 71% of them singletons. The rearrangement uses TRBV4-1 and TRBJ1-2; D perhaps matches TRBD1 (5 bases). Specimen: CD4+ T cells from PBMCs cultured without peptide, collected before COVID-19 vaccination. This sequence was found in a human donor who received a COVID-19 vaccine. CDR3 sequence (DNA): TGCGCCAGCAGCCAAGCAGCAGGGTACTTCTATGGCTACACCTTC. Amino acids: CASSQAAGYFYGYTF.